This TCR beta chain was recorded in a study of blood T cell repertoires in COVID-19. Study details: Material from acute and convalescent COVID-19 was sourced from the United States, Italy and Spain.

Authors' methods: Estimated nucleated cell counts came from reference gene primer amplification. Method: immunoSEQ multiplex PCR; TCRdb's copy keeps in-frame clones and lacks some. V and J calls plus clone size are reproduced from that table; the DNA served to infer D and trimming. The table shows roughly 200,000 clones, with around 84% occurring only once. CDR1 LGHNT and CDR2 FRNRAP come from the germline V gene. The junction had 3 bases not matched to a gene; V was cut back by 1 base and J by 5 bases. The CDR3 runs 16 residues. This TCR was sampled from a human donor in a cohort sampled during active COVID-19. The sample taken for sequencing was peripheral blood. The chain employs TRBV12-5 and TRBJ2-5; 14 bases line up with TRBD2. The CDR3 reads CASGLGLAGGGETQYF. In nucleotides, the CDR3 is TGTGCTAGTGGTTTGGGACTAGCGGGAGGGGGGGAGACCCAGTACTTC.